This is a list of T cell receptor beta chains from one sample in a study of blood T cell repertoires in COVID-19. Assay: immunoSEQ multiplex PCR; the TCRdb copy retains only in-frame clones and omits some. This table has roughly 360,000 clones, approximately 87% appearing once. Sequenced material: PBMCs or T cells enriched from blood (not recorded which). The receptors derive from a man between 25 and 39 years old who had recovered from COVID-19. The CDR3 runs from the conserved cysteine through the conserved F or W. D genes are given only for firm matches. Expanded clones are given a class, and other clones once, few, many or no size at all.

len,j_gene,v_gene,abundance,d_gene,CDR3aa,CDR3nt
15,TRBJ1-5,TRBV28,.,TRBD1,CASSPGTGLYQPQHF,TGTGCCAGCAGTCCCGGGACAGGCCTCTATCAGCCCCAGCATTTT
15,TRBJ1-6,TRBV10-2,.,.,CASWERTSYNSPLHF,TGCGCCAGTTGGGAGAGGACGTCCTATAATTCACCCCTCCACTTT
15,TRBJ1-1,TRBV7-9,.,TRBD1,CASSLGQDQPNEAFF,TGTGCCAGCAGCTTGGGACAGGACCAACCTAATGAAGCTTTCTTT
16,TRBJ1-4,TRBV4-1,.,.,CASSQEYRGVNEKLFF,TGCGCCAGCAGCCAAGAATACCGTGGAGTTAATGAAAAACTGTTTTTT
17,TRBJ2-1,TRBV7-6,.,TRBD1,CASSLAFYRGAYNEQFF,TGTGCCAGCAGCTTAGCTTTTTACAGGGGTGCCTACAATGAGCAGTTCTTC
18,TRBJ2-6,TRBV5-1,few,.,CASSLGIQAFSGANVLTF,TGCGCCAGCAGCTTGGGTATCCAGGCCTTCTCTGGGGCCAACGTCCTGACTTTC
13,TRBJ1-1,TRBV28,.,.,CASNPWRYTEAFF,TGTGCCAGCAATCCCTGGAGATACACTGAAGCTTTCTTT
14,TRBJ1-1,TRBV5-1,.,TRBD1,CASSPGTGVTEAFF,TGCGCCAGCAGCCCCGGGACAGGGGTCACTGAAGCTTTCTTT
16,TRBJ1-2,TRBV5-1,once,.,CASSPAPGNSIYGYTF,TGCGCCAGCAGCCCAGCTCCAGGGAACTCCATTTATGGCTACACCTTC
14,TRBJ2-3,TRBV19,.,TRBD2,CASSGGTRIDTQYF,TGTGCCAGCAGCGGGGGGACTAGGATAGATACGCAGTATTTT
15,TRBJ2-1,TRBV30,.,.,CAWSVHGFPYNEQFF,TGTGCCTGGAGTGTCCACGGTTTTCCTTACAATGAGCAGTTCTTC
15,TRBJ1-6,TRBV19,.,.,CASSIATPGNSPLHF,TGTGCCAGTAGTATAGCGACTCCGGGAAATTCACCCCTCCACTTT
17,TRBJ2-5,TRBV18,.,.,CASSPPSGLTGQETQYF,TGTGCCAGCTCACCACCGTCCGGACTCACGGGGCAAGAGACCCAGTACTTC
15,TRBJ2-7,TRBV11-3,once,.,CASSSRHKYSYEQYF,TGTGCCAGCAGCTCGCGACATAAGTATTCCTACGAGCAGTACTTC
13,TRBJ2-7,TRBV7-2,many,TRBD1,CASSFNRQGEQYF,TGTGCCAGCAGCTTCAACCGACAGGGGGAGCAGTACTTC
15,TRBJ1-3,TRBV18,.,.,CASSKTPSSGNTIYF,TGTGCCAGCTCAAAAACACCTTCCTCTGGAAACACCATATATTTT
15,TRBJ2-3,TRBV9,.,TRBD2,CASSLAGGSTDTQYF,TGTGCCTCCAGCTTAGCGGGGGGAAGCACAGATACGCAGTATTTT
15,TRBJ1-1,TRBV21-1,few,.,CASSKKPTVWAEAFF,TGTGCCAGCAGCAAAAAACCGACAGTATGGGCTGAAGCTTTCTTT
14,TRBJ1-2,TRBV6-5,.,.,CASSPSRRSYGYTF,TGTGCCAGCAGTCCTTCACGCCGGTCGTATGGCTACACCTTC
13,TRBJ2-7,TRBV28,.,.,CASSPGDSYEQYF,TGTGCCAGCAGCCCGGGGGACAGCTACGAGCAGTACTTC
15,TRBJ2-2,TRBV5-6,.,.,CASSLRGGNTGELFF,TGTGCCAGCAGCTTAAGGGGGGGTAACACCGGGGAGCTGTTTTTT
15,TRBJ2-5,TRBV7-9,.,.,CASSFSIGILQTQYF,TGTGCCAGCAGCTTTTCTATCGGGATATTACAGACCCAGTACTTC
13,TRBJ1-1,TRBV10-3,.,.,CAISDPDSSEAFF,TGTGCCATCAGTGACCCGGACAGTTCTGAAGCTTTCTTT
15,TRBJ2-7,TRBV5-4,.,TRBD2,CAISPGTSGTYEQYF,TGTGCCATCTCACCCGGGACTAGCGGTACCTACGAGCAGTACTTC
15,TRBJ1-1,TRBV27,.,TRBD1,CASSGRTGILWPAFF,TGTGCCAGCAGTGGGCGGACAGGGATTTTATGGCCGGCTTTCTTT
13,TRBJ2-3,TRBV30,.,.,CAWSSGGTDTQYF,TGTGCCTGGAGTTCAGGGGGCACAGATACGCAGTATTTT
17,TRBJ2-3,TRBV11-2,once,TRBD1,CASSFGSLQGVADTQYF,TGTGCCAGCAGCTTTGGTTCTTTACAGGGGGTGGCAGATACGCAGTATTTT
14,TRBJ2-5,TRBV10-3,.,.,CAISERGAQETQYF,TGTGCCATCAGTGAGCGGGGGGCCCAAGAGACCCAGTACTTC
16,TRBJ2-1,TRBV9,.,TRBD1,CASSVAATGGYNEQFF,TGTGCCAGCAGCGTAGCCGCGACAGGGGGCTACAATGAGCAGTTCTTC
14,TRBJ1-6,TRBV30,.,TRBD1,CAWIEDRGNSPLHF,TGTGCCTGGATCGAAGACAGGGGCAATTCACCCCTCCACTTT
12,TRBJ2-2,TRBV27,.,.,CASRQGAGELFF,TGTGCCAGCAGGCAAGGGGCCGGGGAGCTGTTTTTT
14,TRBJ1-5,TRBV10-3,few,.,CAISGGEIAQPQHF,TGTGCCATCAGTGGGGGGGAGATCGCTCAGCCCCAGCATTTT
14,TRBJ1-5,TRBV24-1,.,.,CATSDGQTNQPQHF,TGTGCCACCAGTGACGGACAGACTAATCAGCCCCAGCATTTT
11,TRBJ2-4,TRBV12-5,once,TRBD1,CASQGVNIQYF,TGTGCTAGCCAGGGGGTGAACATTCAGTACTTC
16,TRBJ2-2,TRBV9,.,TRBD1,CASSAYRGLNTGELFF,TGTGCCAGCAGCGCGTACAGGGGCCTGAACACCGGGGAGCTGTTTTTT